The rows below give T cell receptor beta chains drawn from one sample of a study of cytomegalovirus exposure and HLA in healthy donors. Profiling relied on immunoSEQ multiplex PCR, and the TCRdb table lists in-frame clones only, not all of them. The table shows under 200,000 clones, with approximately 80% occurring only once. Sequencing was performed on PBMCs. The receptors come from a woman aged 25-40 years in good health and CMV-seropositive. Each CDR3 is given with its conserved first and last residue. D genes are given only for firm matches. Part of the rows lack a size; the others show once, few, many or a class for expanded clones.

>TRBD1|TRBJ2-1|NA|TRBV28
TGTGCCAGCAGCTCCCCCGGGACAGGGTTTAGGAATGAGCAGTTCTTC
CASSSPGTGFRNEQFF
>NA|TRBJ2-1|NA|TRBV19
TGTGCCAGTAGTTACAGGAGCCAGCTCAATGAGCAGTTCTTC
CASSYRSQLNEQFF
>TRBD1|TRBJ1-2|NA|TRBV28
TGTGCCAGCAGTTTTGGGGACAGGGGCTCCTATGGCTACACCTTC
CASSFGDRGSYGYTF
>TRBD1|TRBJ2-3|NA|TRBV7-9
TGTGCCAGCCGCCGGGCAGGGGGCGCAGATACGCAGTATTTT
CASRRAGGADTQYF
>NA|TRBJ2-7|NA|TRBV7-9
TGTTCCAGCAGCTTAGCGGCTAGGGAGCAGTACTTC
CSSSLAAREQYF
>TRBD1|TRBJ2-7|NA|TRBV6-6
TGTGCCAGCTCCGAGGGACAGAACTACGAGCAGTACTTC
CASSEGQNYEQYF
>NA|TRBJ2-2|NA|TRBV4-3
TGCGCCGGCAGCCAAGCAGGGGAGGGCACCGGGGAGCTGTTTTTT
CAGSQAGEGTGELFF
>NA|TRBJ1-6|once|TRBV9
TGTGCCAGCAGCGTAGCTCCGCGTTCCTATAATTCACCCCTCCACTTT
CASSVAPRSYNSPLHF
>TRBD2|TRBJ2-4|once|TRBV19
TGTGCCAGTAGTATTGGGGCTAGCGGGTGGTTTGGCATTCAGTACTTC
CASSIGASGWFGIQYF
>NA|TRBJ2-1|NA|TRBV15
TGTGCCACCAGCAGAGACCGGGGGGCTCTCAATGAGCAGTTCTTC
CATSRDRGALNEQFF
>NA|TRBJ2-5|once|TRBV29-1
TGCAGCGTTGAGCGGGGCCCTGAGACCCAGTACTTC
CSVERGPETQYF
>NA|TRBJ1-2|NA|TRBV6-4
TGTGCCAGCAGTGACTCGTCCCCCGGACAGTGGATCTATGGCTACACCTTC
CASSDSSPGQWIYGYTF
>NA|TRBJ2-7|NA|TRBV29-1
TGCAGCGTCCGTTGGGGGGGGCGGGACGAGCAGTACTTC
CSVRWGGRDEQYF
>TRBD1|TRBJ1-5|NA|TRBV7-2
TGTGCCAGCAGCGTACGACAGGGAAGCAATCAGCCCCAGCATTTT
CASSVRQGSNQPQHF
>TRBD1|TRBJ1-5|few|TRBV12-5
TGTGCTAGTGGGTTGACAGGGCGTCAGCCCCAGCATTTT
CASGLTGRQPQHF
>TRBD2|TRBJ2-5|NA|TRBV7-3
TGTGCCAGCAGCCCGACCCCCGGACTAGCGGGGGGAGAGACCCAGTACTTC
CASSPTPGLAGGETQYF
>TRBD1|TRBJ1-6|once|TRBV18
TGTGCCAGCTCACCAAACGACAGGGATAATTCACCCCTCCACTTT
CASSPNDRDNSPLHF